The 27 T cell receptor beta chains given below trace back to one sample, sequenced in a study of shared clonotypes between healthy human individuals. Assay: immunoSEQ multiplex PCR; the TCRdb copy retains only in-frame clones and omits some. The sample contains approximately 2,000,000 clones, roughly 92% of which appear only once. Sequenced sample: naive CD4+ T cells from PBMCs. The subset here: CD45RA+ positively selected. Receptors were obtained from a man younger than 35 in good health. Some clones in this sample may be carry-over from other donors' samples.

The V call is TRBV19, the J call TRBJ1-1; 7 positions match TRBD1. The V gene's germline CDR1 is LNHDA and CDR2 SQIVND (reference sequence). Trimming at V came to 3 bases and at J to 9 bases, leaving 10 bases not matched to a gene. This CDR3 has 14 amino acids. The CDR3 nucleotides read TGTGCCAGTAGTATGCGGGCCGGGACAGAACAAGCTTTCTTT. Protein product: CASSMRAGTEQAFF.

The chain joins TRBV28 to TRBJ1-1; D is possibly TRBD1 (5 bases). CDR1 and CDR2 from the germline V gene are MDHEN and SYDVKM. V was trimmed by 6 bases and J by 1 base, leaving 15 bases between them. The CDR3 has 15 amino acids. The CDR3 DNA is TGTGCCAGCAGACACCGGGACGTAAGGAACACTGAAGCTTTCTTT. This encodes CASRHRDVRNTEAFF.

The table lists this clone with a count of one. The chain carries TRBV7-2 and TRBJ1-1; D remains ambiguous. V was trimmed by 1 base and J by 4 bases, leaving 13 bases between them. The CDR3 is made up of 15 amino acids. CDR1 SGHTA and CDR2 FQGNSA come from the germline V gene. CDR3 residues: CASSLVWGGGTEAFF. The CDR3, as DNA: TGTGCCAGCAGCTTAGTGTGGGGAGGCGGCACTGAAGCTTTCTTT.

This clone has more than one count but fewer than ten. The gene calls are TRBV6-1 and TRBJ1-2; 8 positions match TRBD1. CDR1 is MNHNS and CDR2 is SASEGT in the germline V gene. V gave up 6 bases and J gave up 7 bases; unmatched junction bases: 7. The CDR3 sequence is 13 residues long. The CDR3 sequence: CASSAGQDAGYTF. The CDR3 DNA reads TGTGCCAGCAGCGCGGGACAGGATGCTGGCTACACCTTC.

The V gene is TRBV7-9, the J gene TRBJ2-1; TRBD2 agrees at 11 bases. The CDR3 totals 17 residues. Germline CDR1 and CDR2: SEHNR and FQNEAQ (reference sequence). The J segment lost 8 bases and the V segment lost 3 bases, leaving 12 bases of the junction unmatched. CDR3 sequence: CASSFRVLAGGLDEQFF. The CDR3 DNA sequence: TGTGCCAGCAGCTTTCGAGTTCTAGCGGGAGGTCTGGATGAGCAGTTCTTC.

The chain links TRBV7-6 to TRBJ2-6; D remains ambiguous. CDR3 length equals 16 residues. Between the trimmed V and J ends, which lost 2 bases and 2 bases, there was a span of 10 bases. Germline V lookup: CDR1 SGHVS, CDR2 FNYEAQ. The CDR3 loop is CASSLTPPTGANVLTF. The CDR3 DNA is TGTGCCAGCAGCTTAACTCCGCCAACTGGGGCCAACGTCCTGACTTTC. Full variable domain (missing parts from reference TRBV7-6 and TRBJ2-6): GAGVSQSPRYKVTKRGQDVALRCDPISGHVSLYWYRQALGQGPEFLTYFNYEAQQDKSGLPNDRFSAERPEGSISTLTIQRTEQRDSAMYRCASSLTPPTGANVLTFGAGSRLTVL.

V is TRBV27 and J is TRBJ2-7, with 7 bases matching TRBD1. J lost 1 base, V lost 6 bases, and 3 bases had no gene match. Germline CDR1 reads MNHEY; CDR2 reads SMNVEV (reference sequence). The CDR3 loop spans 13 amino acids. The CDR3 sequence is CASSWDSSYEQYF. The CDR3 DNA is TGTGCCAGCAGCTGGGACAGTTCCTACGAGCAGTACTTC.

This sequence joins TRBV6-4 and TRBJ2-5; 11 bases match TRBD2. Germline V CDR1 and CDR2: MRHNA, SNTAGT. The CDR3 is 14 amino acids. The J segment lost 2 bases and the V segment lost 7 bases, leaving 3 bases of the junction unmatched. CDR3 nucleotides: TGTGCCAGCAAGGTAGCGGGAGGGCAAGAGACCCAGTACTTC. Its translation: CASKVAGGQETQYF.

This clone was picked up one time. V gene TRBV5-4 combines with J gene TRBJ1-4, with 8 positions matching TRBD1. Unmatched junction bases numbered 6, after V lost 0 bases and J lost 8 bases. Germline V gene data show CDR1 as SGHNT and CDR2 as YYREEE (reference sequence). CDR3 length: 15 amino acids. The CDR3 DNA follows: TGTGCCAGCAGCTTGGCCCCGGGACAGGCGGAAAAACTGTTTTTT. Translation: CASSLAPGQAEKLFF.

This chain joins TRBV4-1 and TRBJ2-7; D call uncertain. The V gene lost 4 bases and the J gene lost 6 bases, with 16 bases spanning the gap. The CDR3 has 14 residues. Germline V lookup: CDR1 MGHRA, CDR2 YSYEKL. The CDR3 coding sequence is TGCGCCAGCAGCCCGTACCCTAGGAGCTCCGAGCAGTACTTC. This codes for CASSPYPRSSEQYF.

This clone has a single count. J is TRBJ1-3 and V is TRBV10-3; D is possibly TRBD1 (5 bases). CDR1 and CDR2 (germline): ENHRY, SYGVKD. This CDR3 spans 15 amino acids. V was shortened by 0 bases and J by 6 bases, with 12 bases between the two germline ends. In nucleotides, the CDR3 is TGTGCCATCAGTGAGTCGACTCGGGGGGAAAACACCATATATTTT. Translated: CAISESTRGENTIYF.

The chain combines TRBV28 with TRBJ2-2; 8 bases fit TRBD1. This CDR3 has 15 amino acids. Germline CDR1 MDHEN, CDR2 SYDVKM. V trimming: 6 bases; J trimming: 4 bases; junction bases outside the gene matches: 7. The CDR3 protein is CASSSTGAITGELFF. In DNA form, the CDR3 reads TGTGCCAGCAGCTCGACAGGGGCCATCACCGGGGAGCTGTTTTTT.

This rearrangement joins TRBV10-3 to TRBJ2-3; TRBD1 matches 8 bases. This CDR3 has 15 amino acids. The trim removed 6 bases at V and 0 bases at J, leaving 5 bases unmatched. Germline V CDR1 and CDR2: ENHRY, SYGVKD. CDR3 in DNA: TGTGCCATCAGATCGGACAGGGTTAGCACAGATACGCAGTATTTT. Protein sequence: CAIRSDRVSTDTQYF.

This chain joins TRBV10-3 and TRBJ2-7; D perhaps matches TRBD2 (6 bases). This CDR3 is built from 11 residues. Between the trimmed V and J ends, which lost 11 bases and 2 bases, there was a span of 10 bases. Germline values: CDR1 ENHRY, CDR2 SYGVKD. CDR3 in DNA: TGTGCCTCCGGGAGCGCCTACGAGCAGTACTTC. Amino acid sequence: CASGSAYEQYF.

The rearrangement joins TRBV5-5 to TRBJ2-5; no definite D call. The CDR3 is made up of 16 amino acids. Trimming cost V 2 bases and J 5 bases, with 19 bases left between them. Germline lookup yields CDR1 SGHKS and CDR2 YYEKEE (reference sequence). This chain's CDR3 is CASSFLPHPPGETQYF. For the CDR3, the DNA is TGTGCCAGCAGCTTCTTGCCTCACCCCCCCGGGGAGACCCAGTACTTC.

This clone was counted a single time. The V gene is TRBV7-3, the J gene TRBJ2-2; TRBD2 matches at 7 bases. The CDR3 is made up of 15 amino acids. Germline values: CDR1 SGHTA, CDR2 FQGTGA. V lost 6 bases and J lost 0; bases outside the gene matches: 4. The CDR3 here is CASRLAGPNTGELFF. CDR3 in DNA: TGTGCCAGCAGATTAGCGGGCCCGAACACCGGGGAGCTGTTTTTT.

The chain carries TRBV11-3 and TRBJ2-1, with D maybe TRBD2 (5 bases). Germline V CDR1 and CDR2: SGHNT, YENEEA. Trimming took off 1 base at V and 9 bases at J, with 13 bases between the two ends. The CDR3 totals 14 residues. The CDR3 loop reads CASSLGRTPGEQFF. In nucleotides, the CDR3 is TGTGCCAGCAGCTTAGGTAGGACTCCCGGTGAGCAGTTCTTC.

The gene calls are TRBV19 and TRBJ1-5; no reliable D call. The CDR3 totals 16 residues. Germline values: CDR1 LNHDA, CDR2 SQIVND (reference sequence). V was pared by 5 bases and J by 0 bases, with 14 bases between. Here the CDR3 DNA reads TGTGCCAGTAGTTGGGCGAGGGTTGATAGCAATCAGCCCCAGCATTTT. It codes for CASSWARVDSNQPQHF.

In this sample, this clone turned up once. CDR3 sequence: CASSPYRNPGYGYTF. DNA of the CDR3: TGTGCCAGCAGTCCTTACAGGAACCCGGGCTATGGCTACACCTTC. The rearrangement uses TRBV28 and TRBJ1-2; possible D gene TRBD1, 5 bases. This CDR3 is 15 amino acids long. Germline CDR1 reads MDHEN; CDR2 reads SYDVKM. Trimming stripped 5 bases from V and 4 bases from J, with 17 bases between.

The V call is TRBV5-5, the J call TRBJ1-4; D is possibly TRBD1 (5 bases). Germline V gene lookup returns CDR1 SGHKS and CDR2 YYEKEE (reference sequence). Deletions cut 0 bases from V and 5 bases from J, with 14 bases between. This CDR3 is 16 amino acids long. CDR3 DNA sequence: TGTGCCAGCAGCTTGGATAAGGGGAGCAGAAATGAAAAACTGTTTTTT. Its protein is CASSLDKGSRNEKLFF.

The chain recombines TRBV6-5 with TRBJ1-3; D is undetermined. The CDR3 runs to 15 residues. CDR1 is MNHEY, CDR2 SVGAGI, per germline. V lost 2 bases and J lost 1, with 9 bases in between. CDR3 bases: TGTGCCAGCAGTTACGACGGAAGGTCTGGAAACACCATATATTTT. Translated, it gives CASSYDGRSGNTIYF.

The chain employs TRBV18 and TRBJ1-5, with D tentatively TRBD1 (5 bases). In germline, CDR1 is KGHSH, CDR2 LQKENI. V lost 3 bases and J lost 7, with 19 bases in between. This CDR3 is built from 16 residues. The CDR3 is CASSPPGGGEKQPQHF. DNA for the CDR3: TGTGCCAGCTCACCTCCAGGTGGGGGGGAGAAACAGCCCCAGCATTTT.

The J gene is TRBJ2-3, the V gene TRBV10-1; TRBD1 agrees at 9 bases. The CDR3 sequence is 14 residues long. The J segment lost 2 bases and the V segment lost 9 bases, leaving 6 bases of the junction unmatched. In germline, CDR1 is WNHNN, CDR2 SYGVQD (reference sequence). DNA of the CDR3: TGCGCCAGTGGGACAGGGAGTCCCACAGATACGCAGTATTTT. Protein product: CASGTGSPTDTQYF.

The chain is built from TRBV10-3 and TRBJ2-7; D might be TRBD2 (6 bases). Trimming left V 6 bases short and J 2 bases short, with 11 bases between. The V gene's germline CDR1 is ENHRY and CDR2 SYGVKD. The CDR3 has 13 residues. Here the CDR3 reads CAISAGPTYEQYF. The CDR3 nucleotides are TGTGCCATCAGCGCGGGACCAACCTACGAGCAGTACTTC.

This chain links TRBV6-1 with TRBJ2-4; 7 bases line up with TRBD1. Germline V gene lookup returns CDR1 MNHNS and CDR2 SASEGT. Unmatched junction bases numbered 9, after V lost 4 bases and J lost 0 bases. The CDR3 is 17 amino acids. CDR3 bases: TGTGCCAGCAGTGGGGGGACAGTACTCTTAGCCAAAAACATTCAGTACTTC. It is translated as CASSGGTVLLAKNIQYF.

With respect to this clone: This same CDR3 is encoded by further DNA sequences in the sample. The genes are TRBV19 and TRBJ2-1; D call uncertain. CDR1 and CDR2 (germline): LNHDA, SQIVND (reference sequence). The germline V and J ends were trimmed by 4 bases and 3 bases, with 7 bases remaining between them. The CDR3 contains 13 residues. CDR3 nucleotides: TGTGCCAGTAGTAGCGGCCGCTACAATGAGCAGTTCTTC. It encodes CASSSGRYNEQFF. The variable domain in full, with the rest retrieved from reference TRBV19 and TRBJ2-1, is DGGITQSPKYLFRKEGQNVTLSCEQNLNHDAMYWYRQDPGQGLRLIYYSQIVNDFQKGDIAEGYSVSREKKESFPLTVTSAQKNPTAFYLCASSSGRYNEQFFGPGTRLTVL.

This clone was found once. The same CDR3 can be traced to other DNA sequences in this sample. V is TRBV28 and J is TRBJ2-3; D uncertain. The CDR3 covers 15 residues. V shed 5 bases and J shed 1 base, with 13 bases lying between them. Germline V CDR1 and CDR2: MDHEN, SYDVKM. This chain's CDR3 is CASSPGQVGTDTQYF. The DNA for the CDR3 is TGTGCCAGCAGTCCCGGGCAGGTGGGCACAGATACGCAGTATTTT.